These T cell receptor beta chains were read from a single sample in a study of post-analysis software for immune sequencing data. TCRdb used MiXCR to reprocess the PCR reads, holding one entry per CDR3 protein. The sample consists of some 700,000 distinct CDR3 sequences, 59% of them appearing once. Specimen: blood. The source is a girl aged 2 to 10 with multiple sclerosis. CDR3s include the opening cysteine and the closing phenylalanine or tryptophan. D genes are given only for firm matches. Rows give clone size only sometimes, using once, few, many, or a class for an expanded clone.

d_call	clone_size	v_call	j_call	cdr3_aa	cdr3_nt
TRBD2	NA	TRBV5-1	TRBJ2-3	CASSSRRREGSDTQYF	TGCGCCAGCAGCTCCCGGAGGCGGGAGGGGTCAGATACGCAGTATTTT
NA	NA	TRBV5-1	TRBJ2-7	CASSPGQLTYEQYF	TGCGCCAGCAGCCCCGGACAGCTTACCTACGAGCAGTACTTC
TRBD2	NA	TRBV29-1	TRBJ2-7	CSVRGLAEAYEQYF	TGCAGCGTTCGGGGACTAGCGGAAGCCTACGAGCAGTACTTC
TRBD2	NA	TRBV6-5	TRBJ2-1	CASSYSEAGANYNEQFF	TGTGCCAGCAGTTACTCCGAAGCGGGGGCCAACTACAATGAGCAGTTCTTC
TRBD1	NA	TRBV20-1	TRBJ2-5	CSADLGQGEETQYF	TGCAGTGCAGACCTGGGACAGGGCGAAGAGACCCAGTACTTC
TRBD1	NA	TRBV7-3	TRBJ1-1	CASSLKGTGTEAFF	TGTGCCAGCAGCTTAAAGGGGACAGGGACTGAAGCTTTCTTT
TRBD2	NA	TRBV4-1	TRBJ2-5	CASSPGGTSGQETQYF	TGCGCCAGCAGCCCGGGAGGGACTAGCGGGCAAGAGACCCAGTACTTC
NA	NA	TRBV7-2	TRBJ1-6	CASSLMGGGGSPLHF	TGTGCCAGCAGCTTAATGGGTGGTGGTGGTTCACCCCTCCACTTT
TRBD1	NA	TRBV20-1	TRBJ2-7	CSARPAGTGVYEQYF	TGCAGTGCTAGACCAGCCGGGACAGGGGTTTACGAGCAGTACTTC
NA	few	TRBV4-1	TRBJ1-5	CASSQVGGISQPQHF	TGCGCCAGCAGCCAAGTAGGCGGCATTAGCCAGCCCCAGCATTTT
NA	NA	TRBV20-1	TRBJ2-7	CSASLKQTYEQYF	TGCAGTGCTAGTCTCAAGCAGACCTACGAGCAGTACTTC
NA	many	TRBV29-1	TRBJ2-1	CSVAGSSYNEQFF	TGCAGCGTTGCAGGGTCCTCCTACAATGAGCAGTTCTTC
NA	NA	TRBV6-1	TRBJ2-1	CASSGSFGEQFF	TGTGCCAGCAGCGGCTCTTTTGGTGAGCAGTTCTTC
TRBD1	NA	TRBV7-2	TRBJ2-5	CASSLGGTGGVATQYF	TGTGCCAGCAGCTTAGGAGGGACAGGGGGAGTGGCGACCCAGTACTTC
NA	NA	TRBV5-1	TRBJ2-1	CASTDCEQFF	TGCGCCAGCACCGATTGTGAGCAGTTCTTC